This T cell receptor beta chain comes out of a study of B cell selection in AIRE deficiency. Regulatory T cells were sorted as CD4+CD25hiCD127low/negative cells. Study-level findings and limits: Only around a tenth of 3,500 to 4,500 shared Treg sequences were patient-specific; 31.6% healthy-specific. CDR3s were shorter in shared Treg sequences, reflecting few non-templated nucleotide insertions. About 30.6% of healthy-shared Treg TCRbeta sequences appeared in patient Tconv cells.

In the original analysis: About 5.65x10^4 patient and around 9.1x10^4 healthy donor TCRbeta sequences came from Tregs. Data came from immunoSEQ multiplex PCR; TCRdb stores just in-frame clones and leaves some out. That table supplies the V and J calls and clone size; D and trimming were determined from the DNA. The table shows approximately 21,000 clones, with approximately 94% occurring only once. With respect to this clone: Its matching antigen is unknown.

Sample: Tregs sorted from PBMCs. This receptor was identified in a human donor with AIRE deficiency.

This chain's CDR3 is CASSPGTVSYEQYF. Written as DNA, the CDR3 is TGTGCCAGCAGTCCAGGGACTGTATCCTACGAGCAGTACTTC. This sequence joins TRBV28 and TRBJ2-7, with D tentatively TRBD2 (6 bases). Germline assignment: CDR1 MDHEN and CDR2 SYDVKM. The CDR3 runs 14 residues. V lost 5 bases and J 1 base, leaving 12 bases between the germline ends. Together with reference TRBV28 and TRBJ2-7, the CDR3 gives the full variable domain: DVKVTQSSRYLVKRTGEKVFLECVQDMDHENMFWYRQDPGLGLRLIYFSYDVKMKEKGDIPEGYSVSREKKERFSLILESASTNQTSMYLCASSPGTVSYEQYFGPGTRLTVT.